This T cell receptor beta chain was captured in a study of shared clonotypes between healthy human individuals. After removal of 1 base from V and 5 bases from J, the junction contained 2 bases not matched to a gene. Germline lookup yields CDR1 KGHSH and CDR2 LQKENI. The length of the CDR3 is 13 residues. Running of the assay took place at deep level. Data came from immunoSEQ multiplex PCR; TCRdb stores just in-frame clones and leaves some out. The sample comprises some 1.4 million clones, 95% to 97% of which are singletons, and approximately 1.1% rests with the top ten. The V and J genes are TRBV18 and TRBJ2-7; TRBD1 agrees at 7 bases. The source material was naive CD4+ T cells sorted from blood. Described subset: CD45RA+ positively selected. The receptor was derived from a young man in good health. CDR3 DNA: TGTGCCAGCTCACCACTGACAGGGAACGAGCAGTACTTC. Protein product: CASSPLTGNEQYF.